This T cell receptor beta chain originates from a study of shared clonotypes between healthy human individuals (dated by TCRdb to the early 2020s). Regarding the complete study: The cohort comprised a couple of women and a few men aged 18 to 49 years. Different laboratories and diverse techniques were used to prepare libraries and sequence TCR repertoires, to increase sequencing depth and limit assay-specific biases. For each donor, CD4 naive and CD4 memory were each run on three plates, CD8 naive on two plates, and CD8 memory on one plate. The study deeply sequenced blood TCR repertoires of five healthy adults to estimate repertoire size and the extent of clonotype sharing between individuals. Leukapheresis yielded between about 0.94 and 9.5 billion PBMCs per donor. Here is what the overall study found, with its caveats: Even with the large sequencing depth, rarefaction of the sorted-subset datasets indicated that sequencing was incomplete. Higher generation probabilities were observed for clonotypes shared by all four sorted-subset donors than for non-shared clonotypes. Sampling was restricted to blood, and TCR repertoires in tissues likely differ from the TCR repertoires found in blood. Naive subsets generally had larger estimated clonotype richness than memory subsets. Pairwise subsampling indicated that sequencing depth was expected to affect the degree of clonotype sharing among donors. About 4.5% of naive CD4, 3% to 3.5% of naive CD8, around 2.3% of memory CD4, and approximately 0.4% of memory CD8 clonotypes were shared across four donors. Because the study included only a small number of donors, the genetic and exposure-history diversity represented was limited.

The germline V gene supplies CDR1 MNHNS and CDR2 SASEGT. From its cysteine to its phenylalanine, the CDR3 spans 16 amino acids. Only the CDR3 region is kept as DNA, spanning 48 bases read in frame from base 1. Relative to germline, V is missing 3 bases and J is missing 3 bases, with 8 bases of the junction outside any gene match. Healthy HIV-negative adults with no recently reported acute infections or vaccinations were included as donors. Only Caucasian adults living in Nashville, Tennessee, USA were represented among the donors. CD4+ T cells were enriched through magnetic negative selection, after which naive cells were positively selected on CD45RA and the remaining negative fraction served as the memory subset. Blood was obtained by leukapheresis, after which PBMCs were separated by Ficoll-Histopaque density gradient centrifugation and cryopreserved in liquid nitrogen vapor phase. Analytical flow cytometry was used to check the purity and quantity of every magnetically sorted T cell population. From each sorted fraction, genomic DNA was isolated and quantified by UV absorbance on a Nanodrop 2000c.

For this clone: It has no known antigen specificity. Base qualities are not at hand, and no much larger clone is one base apart.

TCR CDR3 regions were amplified from genomic DNA by multiplex PCR using the deep immunoSEQ assay. For each cell subset, the extracted genomic DNA was distributed evenly across all wells of several immunoSEQ 96-well plates, and each plate served as one replicate. For sorted subsets, each replicate PCR was loaded with approximately 200 ng genomic DNA, equivalent to 32,000 or so T cell genomes. The purified libraries were quantified using a Qubit 3.0 fluorometer, sized with a Bioanalyzer 2100, and then quantified again using the KAPA Library Quantification kit. Each immunoSEQ 96-well plate was sequenced on its own single-read 150-cycle Illumina NextSeq 550 flow cell. As for how the authors treated the data: Because only junctional sequences without quality scores were contained in the immunoSEQ output, filtering matching that applied to full-length reads could not be performed. Sequences were annotated with PyIR, a Python wrapper for IgBLAST v1.9, using IMGT germline references to assign V/J genes and CDR3. Reads with weak V/J assignments (E-value above 1e-6), missing CDR3, stop codons, out-of-frame junctions, or ambiguous translated residues were removed. V3J clonotypes were defined as sequences sharing an identical inferred V gene, J gene, and CDR3 amino acid sequence. Percentage overlap between repertoires was calculated by dividing the number of shared unique clonotypes by the size of the smaller repertoire. Richness of each repertoire was evaluated using RTK rarefaction, the Chao1 estimator, and Recon v2.1 estimates of unobserved clonotypes. OLGA was used to compute generation probabilities for all TCRbeta clonotypes that the gDNA method yielded from a handful of donors. Imported from immuneACCESS, the table was reduced by TCRdb to in-frame sequences with V and J called. These copies leave out some clones; in studies compared against another copy, an unresolved V gene accounts for under half, and the cause of the remainder is not known. V, J and clone size were drawn from that table, and D and trimming were deduced from the DNA. This sample has a few hundred thousand clones in its table, and 97% of those were observed once. The ten largest make up approximately 0.057% of the sample.

The sequenced sample consisted of naive CD4+ T cells sorted from blood. Read against the paper, the sample's cell subset or site label means: CD45RA+ positively selected. The chain is assembled from TRBV6-1 and TRBJ2-1; 7 bases in the middle match TRBD2. This receptor was obtained from a woman aged 30 to 39 in good health. The sequenced DNA: TGTGCCAGCAGTGATGGGGGGGGTAGGGTCTACAATGAGCAGTTCTTC. This translates into CASSDGGGRVYNEQFF.